These T cell receptor beta chains were read from a single sample in a study of shared clonotypes between healthy human individuals. Assay: immunoSEQ multiplex PCR; the TCRdb copy retains only in-frame clones and omits some. The table lists hundreds of thousands of clones, about 76% of them singletons. The sequencing input was PBMCs. The receptors come from a woman in her thirties or forties in good health. Some clones in this sample may be carry-over from other donors' samples. Both conserved end residues are part of each CDR3.

v_gene,CDR3aa
TRBV19,CASSVSTRTEAFF
TRBV4-3,CASSQRTGVYEQYF
TRBV6-4,CASSEPSHSGNTIYF
TRBV2,CASSEGTSAGRVF
TRBV27,CASSLEAGGSPEQYF
TRBV7-2,CASILNRGKTQYF
TRBV11-2,CASSTGGTRKETQYF
TRBV7-2,CASSLLGDQPQHF
TRBV7-9,CALSSAGSGEQYF
TRBV6-1,CASGQASNQPQHF
TRBV7-8,CASSNSLTRQLQETQYF
TRBV27,CASSLTGSEAFF
TRBV11-1,CASSLVSTGELFF
TRBV28,CASSFGLAGAGELFF
TRBV27,CASDPTGMGETQYF
TRBV5-6,CASSLWGPNSPLHF
TRBV11-2,CASSLTSGRSYEQYF
TRBV28,CASSFGLIGEYEKLFF
TRBV7-8,CASSARLPEAFF
TRBV19,CASRDGHGSYEQYF
TRBV10-1,CASPGTSGRHNEQFF
TRBV18,CASSPGTGLAGGSTDTQYF
TRBV5-4,CASSPSVSGRTIKYQETQYF
TRBV28,CASSSGQGTYEQYF
TRBV6-5,CASSQDWRGTQYF
TRBV5-4,CASSLAGRGYEQYF
TRBV6-5,CASSPDRGGQPQHF
TRBV30,CAWSRGRSNYGYTF
TRBV30,CAWNGFQGAGYTF
TRBV19,CASSILLAGLETQYF
TRBV28,CASSPLAGANVLTF
TRBV10-3,CAIRRGQGESYEQYF
TRBV7-9,CASSLDQGVGYTF
TRBV28,CASSLGGRGNQPQHF
TRBV6-1,CASRTSGTTDTQYF
TRBV7-9,CASSPTGNGYTF
TRBV7-2,CASSLGAMPELFF
TRBV6-1,CASSGPGHITDTQYF
TRBV27,CASSLRVSGGEKLFF
TRBV28,CASTGQGNTIYF
TRBV28,CASSFSWLAGFYNEQFF
TRBV2,CASTSDSRGYTF
TRBV21-1,CASREERTSETYEQYF
TRBV11-2,CASSLAGGEQPQHF
TRBV18,CASSPLGGDGETQYF
TRBV28,CASSLTTAEYEQYF